Sequencing of this T cell receptor (beta chain) was carried out in a study of human T cells and chemical hapten exposure. Study observations and caveats: A positive correlation with patch test score was shown by PT1 expanded TCR counts.

TCRdb passed the RACE reads through MiXCR, listing each CDR3 protein once. The sample yields about 84,000 distinct CDR3 sequences, less than 11% seen once. With V trimmed by 4 bases and J by 5 bases, 8 bases remained unmatched. This CDR3 is built from 14 residues. Germline CDR1 is SGHNT and CDR2 is YYREEE (reference sequence). Time point of the sample: patch test 2, 6 weeks after DPC sensitization. Treatment of the sample: therapeutic diphenylcyclopropenone sensitization with weekly scalp DPC. This clonotype was counted between two and nine times. No antigen is known for it. The sequence derives from a woman between 50 and 59 years old with alopecia areata. Some clones in this sample may be carry-over from other donors' samples. The rearrangement uses TRBV5-4 and TRBJ2-5, with TRBD1 matching over 7 bases. This specimen consisted of whole blood, obtained in connection with sensitization to the hapten diphenylcyclopropenone (DPC). CDR3 sequence reads: CASSNRARGETQYF. In DNA, the CDR3 is TGTGCCAGCAGCAACAGGGCCAGGGGGGAGACCCAGTACTTC.